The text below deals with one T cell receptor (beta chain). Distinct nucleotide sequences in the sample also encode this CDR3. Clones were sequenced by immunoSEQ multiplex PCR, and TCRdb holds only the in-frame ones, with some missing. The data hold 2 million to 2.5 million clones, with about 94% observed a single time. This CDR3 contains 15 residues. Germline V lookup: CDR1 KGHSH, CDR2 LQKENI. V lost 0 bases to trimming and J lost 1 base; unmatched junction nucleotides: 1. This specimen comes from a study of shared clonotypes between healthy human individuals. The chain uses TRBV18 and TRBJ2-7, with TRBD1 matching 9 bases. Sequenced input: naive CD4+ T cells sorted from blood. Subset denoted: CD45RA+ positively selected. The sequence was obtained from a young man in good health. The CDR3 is CASSPPTGGSYEQYF. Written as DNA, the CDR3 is TGTGCCAGCTCACCACCGACAGGGGGTTCCTACGAGCAGTACTTC.